The 25 T cell receptor beta chains given below trace back to one sample, sequenced in a study of blood T cells in healthy people across ages. The use of a sample-barcoded 5' primer and a J-beta primer mix characterized a second PCR of about 7 to 12 cycles. MiXCR was run by TCRdb on the 5' RACE reads, yielding one entry per CDR3 protein. The profile shows 1.5 million to 2 million distinct CDR3 sequences, around 42% of them singletons. The sample taken for sequencing was blood. These receptors were taken from a human donor in good health.

This chain joins TRBV10-3 and TRBJ2-1, with D perhaps matching TRBD1 (5 bases). Germline CDR1 reads ENHRY; CDR2 reads SYGVKD. The CDR3 spans 16 residues. V was trimmed by 6 bases and J by 1 base, leaving 16 bases between them. The CDR3, as DNA: TGTGCCATCAGGCATACCCCTCAGGGTTCCTACAATGAGCAGTTCTTC. Translation gives CAIRHTPQGSYNEQFF.

Here the CDR3 reads CASSPQDSFGPQHF. For the CDR3, the DNA is TGTGCCAGCAGCCCACAGGACAGTTTTGGGCCCCAGCATTTT. This chain joins TRBV7-2 and TRBJ1-5; tentative D call: TRBD1 (6 bases). CDR1 is SGHTA and CDR2 is FQGNSA in the germline V gene. V was clipped by 5 bases and J by 9 bases, with 17 bases between them. The CDR3 has 14 amino acids. Variable domain in full (rest from reference TRBV7-2 and TRBJ1-5): GAGVSQSPSNKVTEKGKDVELRCDPISGHTALYWYRQSLGQGLEFLIYFQGNSAPDKSGLPSDRFSAERTGGSVSTLTIQRTQQEDSAVYLCASSPQDSFGPQHFGDGTRLSIL.

The gene calls are TRBV6-5 and TRBJ1-2; D unresolved. The V gene lost 2 bases and the J gene lost 4 bases, with 14 bases spanning the gap. Germline CDR1 reads MNHEY; CDR2 reads SVGAGI. The CDR3 is 15 residues long. The CDR3 region is CASSYRLTDRYGYTF. The CDR3 nucleotides are TGTGCCAGCAGTTACCGGCTTACCGATCGCTATGGCTACACCTTC.

For this clonotype: A junction boundary mismatches the germline segment, possibly from a read error. This sequence joins TRBV11-2 and TRBJ2-1; 13 positions match TRBD2. The length of the CDR3 is 14 residues. Germline CDR1 and CDR2: SGHAT and FQNNGV. The CDR3 bases are TGTGCCAGCAGCGCACTAGCGGGGGGGGTTGAGCAGCTCTTC. Translated, it gives CASSALAGGVEQLF.

This clonotype was picked up a small number of times. The chain couples TRBV20-1 to TRBJ2-1, with D possibly TRBD1 on 9 matching bases. V lost 8 bases and J lost 8, with 22 bases in between. CDR1 is DFQATT and CDR2 is SNEGSKA in the germline V gene (reference sequence). CDR3 size: 14 residues. For the CDR3, the DNA is TGCAGTTGGAGCGGGGGACAGGGAGTCGATGAGCAGTTCTTC. This codes for CSWSGGQGVDEQFF.

This chain joins TRBV7-2 and TRBJ2-1; D gene unclear. V was shortened by 2 bases and J by 7 bases, with 18 bases between the two germline ends. In germline, CDR1 is SGHTA, CDR2 FQGNSA. CDR3 length: 16 residues. The CDR3 DNA reads as TGTGCCAGCAGCTTATTAAGCCCCGTCCCTTTAAATGAGCAGTTCTTC. The encoded protein is CASSLLSPVPLNEQFF.

This clonotype occurred a few times. V and J are TRBV20-1 and TRBJ2-7, with 8 bases matching TRBD1. This CDR3 is built from 14 residues. Germline V gives CDR1 DFQATT, CDR2 SNEGSKA (reference sequence). V lost 5 bases and J lost 2; bases outside the gene matches: 8. CDR3 bases: TGCAGTGCTCGCGGGACAGGAGAAACCTACGAGCAGTACTTC. Translated: CSARGTGETYEQYF.

The chain recombines TRBV12-3 or TRBV12-4 with TRBJ2-1; D may correspond to TRBD1 or TRBD2 (6 bases each). There are 17 residues in the CDR3. The V end was cut by 1 base, the J end by 6 bases, with 19 bases between. The CDR3 DNA sequence: TGTGCCAGCAGTTTAGGGTGGGGGCTAGCGTCCACCAATGAGCAGTTCTTC. It encodes CASSLGWGLASTNEQFF.

This clonotype was picked up a small number of times. The J gene is TRBJ2-5, the V gene TRBV5-1; 10 bases are shared with TRBD1. The J call may be mistaken, given a closer DNA end match to TRBJ2-7. This CDR3 has 15 amino acids. CDR1 and CDR2 (germline): SGHRS, YFSETQ. In nucleotides, the CDR3 is TGCGCCAGCAGCTTCGGGACAGGGGTTACCAACGAGCAGTACTTC. Encoded protein: CASSFGTGVTNEQYF.

This clonotype turned up a few times. The chain joins TRBV5-1 to TRBJ2-7, with 7 bases lining up with TRBD1. CDR1 is SGHRS, CDR2 YFSETQ, per germline. Unmatched junction bases numbered 10, after V lost 7 bases and J lost 0 bases. This CDR3 spans 15 amino acids. CDR3 sequence (DNA): TGCGCCAGCGCTGAGGGGGCCGCCAGCTCCTACGAGCAGTACTTC. It codes for CASAEGAASSYEQYF.

This clonotype appeared a few times. CDR3 nucleotide sequence: TGCGCCAGCAGCCAAGTGGGGAATACGCAGTATTTT. This gives the protein CASSQVGNTQYF. The chain links TRBV4-1 to TRBJ2-3; D gene unclear. The CDR3 extends over 12 amino acids. V dropped 1 base and J dropped 7 bases, with 6 bases sitting between them. Germline CDR1 reads MGHRA; CDR2 reads YSYEKL.

This clonotype was picked up one time. The chain uses TRBV20-1 and TRBJ1-1, with D possibly being TRBD1 (6 bases). Per germline, CDR1 DFQATT and CDR2 SNEGSKA (reference sequence). Trimming took off 6 bases at V and 10 bases at J, with 24 bases between the two ends. The CDR3 is 14 amino acids. This chain's CDR3 is CSAHEFDRLGGAFF. The DNA for the CDR3 is TGCAGTGCCCACGAATTCGACAGGCTGGGGGGAGCTTTCTTT.

The chain employs TRBV12-3 or TRBV12-4 and TRBJ1-6, with D maybe TRBD1 (6 bases). This CDR3 has 14 amino acids. Trimming shortened V by 3 bases and J by 7 bases, and 10 bases separated the two germline ends. The CDR3 reads CASSFQGKNSPLHF. The CDR3 DNA sequence: TGTGCCAGCAGTTTCCAGGGGAAAAATTCACCCCTCCACTTT.

The chain recombines TRBV4-1 with TRBJ1-4; D may be TRBD1 (6 bases). Trimming pared 4 bases from V and 5 bases from J, leaving 8 bases between. The germline V gene has CDR1 MGHRA and CDR2 YSYEKL. This CDR3 is 13 amino acids long. The CDR3 nucleotides are TGCGCCAGCAGCCCCGGACAGAATGAAAAACTGTTTTTT. It specifies CASSPGQNEKLFF.

The J gene is TRBJ2-1, the V gene TRBV12-5; TRBD1 matches 8 bases. Losses at the gene ends were 0 bases for V and 0 bases for J; bases not matched to a gene: 4. From germline, CDR1 is LGHNT and CDR2 FRNRAP. The CDR3 runs to 17 residues. DNA for the CDR3: TGTGCTAGTGGTTTGGTACGGACAGGGAGCTCCTACAATGAGCAGTTCTTC. Its protein product is CASGLVRTGSSYNEQFF.

A few counts support this clonotype. This chain links TRBV29-1 with TRBJ2-3; TRBD2 aligns across 9 bases. With 7 bases clipped from V and 2 bases from J, the junction kept 4 bases outside the gene matches. This CDR3 spans 13 amino acids. Germline assignment: CDR1 SQVTM and CDR2 ANQGSEA. CDR3 sequence: CSGSGLATDTQYF. The DNA of the CDR3 is TGCAGCGGCTCGGGACTAGCCACAGATACGCAGTATTTT.

The V and J genes are TRBV30 and TRBJ2-7, with 8 positions matching TRBD1. CDR3 length: 12 residues. From germline, CDR1 is GTSNPN and CDR2 SVGIG (reference sequence). DNA for the CDR3: TGTGTCTGCGGACAGGGAGGTGGCGAGCAGTACTTC. Protein product: CVCGQGGGEQYF.

V usage is TRBV12-3 or TRBV12-4 and J usage is TRBJ2-1; TRBD2 might be the D (5 bases). V was cut by 8 bases and J by 11 bases, with 16 bases left in between. The length of the CDR3 is 12 residues. CDR3: CASALPGSKQFF. The CDR3 DNA reads as TGTGCCAGCGCCCTCCCGGGAAGTAAGCAGTTCTTC.

This chain connects TRBV9 to TRBJ1-1; 7 bases map to TRBD1. CDR3 length equals 15 residues. With 3 bases clipped from V and 1 base from J, the junction kept 6 bases outside the gene matches. CDR1 SGDLS and CDR2 YYNGEE come from the germline V gene. CDR3: CASSETGSTNTEAFF. CDR3 nucleotides: TGTGCCAGCAGCGAGACAGGGTCCACGAACACTGAAGCTTTCTTT.

In its sample, this clonotype was seen a few times. The rearrangement uses TRBV20-1 and TRBJ2-3, with 7 bases that match TRBD1. The CDR3 length is 16 residues. Germline CDR1 DFQATT, CDR2 SNEGSKA (reference sequence). After removal of 0 bases from V and 6 bases from J, the junction contained 12 bases not matched to a gene. Written as DNA, the CDR3 is TGCAGTGCTAGAGATTACGACAGGGCTTGGATCGATACGCAGTATTTT. Translation: CSARDYDRAWIDTQYF.

The chain combines TRBV20-1 with TRBJ2-1, with D maybe TRBD1 (5 bases). Trimming stripped 1 base from V and 9 bases from J, with 10 bases between. The CDR3 has 12 amino acids. Germline assignment: CDR1 DFQATT and CDR2 SNEGSKA (reference sequence). The CDR3 is CSARGVGAEQFF. In DNA, the CDR3 is TGCAGTGCTAGAGGGGTAGGGGCTGAGCAGTTCTTC.

This chain connects TRBV5-1 to TRBJ2-1; D may match TRBD1 or TRBD2 (6 bases each). V was trimmed by 4 bases and J by 8 bases, leaving 22 bases between them. From germline, CDR1 is SGHRS and CDR2 YFSETQ. This CDR3 has 16 residues. The CDR3 protein is CASSPEGGGTSHEQFF. The CDR3 DNA is TGCGCCAGCAGCCCGGAGGGGGGCGGGACTTCACATGAGCAGTTCTTC.

The chain recombines TRBV20-1 with TRBJ2-5, with no clear D. Looked up from germline, CDR1 is DFQATT and CDR2 is SNEGSKA (reference sequence). Trimming cost V 3 bases and J 4 bases, with 3 bases left between them. There are 10 residues in the CDR3. CDR3 loop: CSASSETQYF. In nucleotides, the CDR3 is TGCAGTGCTAGTTCAGAGACCCAGTACTTC.

The chain links TRBV3-1 to TRBJ1-2; TRBD1 is a possible D gene (5 bases). V was clipped by 4 bases and J by 3 bases, with 15 bases between them. The CDR3 is made up of 15 amino acids. Germline V CDR1 and CDR2: LGHDT, YNNKEL (reference sequence). The CDR3 sequence is CASSPPGGRHYGYTF. CDR3 DNA: TGTGCCAGCAGCCCTCCCGGGGGGAGACACTATGGCTACACCTTC.

Only a few counts were recorded for this clonotype. The rearrangement links TRBV2 to TRBJ2-5; D is unresolved. Near its end, the DNA agrees better with TRBJ2-7, so the J call may be wrong. CDR1 and CDR2 (germline): SNHLY, FYNNEI. The CDR3 spans 11 residues. As DNA, the CDR3 is TGTGCCAGCACTGGTGGTAACGAGCAGTACTTC. As protein: CASTGGNEQYF.